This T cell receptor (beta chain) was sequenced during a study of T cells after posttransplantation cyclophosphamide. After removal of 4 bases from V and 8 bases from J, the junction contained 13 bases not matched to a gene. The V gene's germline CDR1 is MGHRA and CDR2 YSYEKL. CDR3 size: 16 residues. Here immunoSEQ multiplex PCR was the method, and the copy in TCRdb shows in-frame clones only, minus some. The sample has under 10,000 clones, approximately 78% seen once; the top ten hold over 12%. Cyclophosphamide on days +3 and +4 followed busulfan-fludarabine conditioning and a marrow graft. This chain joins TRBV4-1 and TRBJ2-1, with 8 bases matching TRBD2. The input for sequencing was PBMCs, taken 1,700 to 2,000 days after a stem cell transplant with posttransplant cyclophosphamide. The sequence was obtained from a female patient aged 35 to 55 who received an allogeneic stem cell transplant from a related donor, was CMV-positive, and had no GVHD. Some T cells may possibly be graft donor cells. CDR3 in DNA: TGCGCCAGCAGCCTCCTAGCGGGTGGACCTGTACATGAGCAGTTCTTC. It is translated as CASSLLAGGPVHEQFF.